This T cell receptor beta chain was found in a study of blood T cell repertoires in COVID-19. Study details: From the United States, Italy and Spain came samples of acute and convalescent COVID-19. T cells, B-cell-depleted T cells, or PBMCs supplied cDNA or gDNA.

Original data processing: For nucleated cells, counts were estimated from reference gene primer amplification. Sequencing was performed with immunoSEQ multiplex PCR; in TCRdb, only in-frame clones are kept and a portion is missing. V and J calls and clone size are copied from that table; D and trimming were computed from the DNA. The data contain some 71,000 clones, just over 90% of them seen just once; the ten biggest clones take up 5% to 6.5%. The sequencing sample was made of peripheral blood. This receptor was taken from a woman in her late teens or twenties with acute or convalescent COVID-19.

CDR3 nucleotide sequence: TGCAGCGTTGGCGAGGGTCGTCACGCTGAAGCTTTCTTT. Translated: CSVGEGRHAEAFF. This chain uses TRBV29-1 with TRBJ1-1, with no clear D. Germline V gene sequence: CDR1 SQVTM, CDR2 ANQGSEA. This CDR3 is 13 amino acids long. V was trimmed by 4 bases and J by 6 bases, leaving 15 bases between them.